Listed below are T cell receptor beta chains from one sample, sequenced in a study of T cell changes during pregnancy in multiple sclerosis. Only in-frame clones appear in the TCRdb table, and some are missing; sequencing was by immunoSEQ multiplex PCR. This table holds tens of thousands of clones, 93% found once. Sequenced here: peripheral blood, sampled in the second trimester of pregnancy. The receptors were sampled from a female donor with multiple sclerosis, enrolled in a pregnancy study. The CDR3 runs from the conserved cysteine through the conserved F or W. Fields, in order: J gene, clone size, V gene, CDR3 protein. Not all rows give a size; the values are once, few, many and, for expanded clones, a class.

>TRBJ2-7|once|TRBV18
CASSPNGTGGPYEQYF
>TRBJ2-2|once|TRBV9
CASSAKLAGNTGELFF
>TRBJ1-1|-|TRBV19
CASSIVANTEAFF
>TRBJ1-1|-|TRBV5-4
CASTPLGLDSTYTEAFF
>TRBJ2-1|-|TRBV9
CASSSGLAGDIYTMRQFF
>TRBJ2-1|-|TRBV6-6
CASRSLNEQFF
>TRBJ1-2|-|TRBV14
CASSQVGLSRGYYGYTF
>TRBJ1-2|-|TRBV18
CASSPADRGDGYTF
>TRBJ2-1|-|TRBV6-4
CASSAPGRSGGGEQFF
>TRBJ1-2|-|TRBV10-3
CALWTGGDYGYTF
>TRBJ2-5|-|TRBV2
CASSGQTQETQYF
>TRBJ1-4|-|TRBV6-4
CARSRDRDRNEKLFF
>TRBJ1-2|-|TRBV28
CASSALLSSDNGYTF
>TRBJ2-7|-|TRBV9
CASSPETAGGSYEQYF
>TRBJ1-5|-|TRBV6-5
CATGDRNSNQPQHF
>TRBJ2-7|-|TRBV6-5
CASSPREDGSYEQYF
>TRBJ2-5|-|TRBV7-9
CASSLGLAEETQYF
>TRBJ2-7|-|TRBV18
CASSPLTEEQYF
>TRBJ1-1|-|TRBV10-2
CASSESTGWNTEAFF
>TRBJ2-1|-|TRBV6-5
CASSYSSGGVDEQFF
>TRBJ2-7|-|TRBV4-1
CASSKGLGDYEQYF
>TRBJ1-5|-|TRBV19
CASSYPGGAGQPQHF
>TRBJ1-1|-|TRBV5-5
CASSLDPDRGLLRAFF
>TRBJ1-1|-|TRBV10-3
CATGGARNTEAFF
>TRBJ2-7|once|TRBV5-6
CASARGISYEQYF
>TRBJ1-1|-|TRBV28
CASSLPTRGRIEAFF
>TRBJ2-6|-|TRBV9
CASSVATGARANVLTF
>TRBJ1-1|-|TRBV10-3
CAISDLNADRAAMNTEAFF
>TRBJ2-3|-|TRBV11-3
CASSVSGFLSDTQYF
>TRBJ1-3|-|TRBV9
CASSVEGAGGNTIYF
>TRBJ2-5|-|TRBV6-6
CASSYPTSSKGTQYF
>TRBJ1-2|-|TRBV5-4
CASSLAGTSGSVDGYTF
>TRBJ1-5|-|TRBV27
CASRSGGGGSNQPQHF
>TRBJ2-3|-|TRBV5-1
CASSLRGGTTDTQYF
>TRBJ2-7|-|TRBV18
CASSPFRDTTYEQYF
>TRBJ2-3|-|TRBV9
CASSREAGASTDTQYF
>TRBJ1-5|few|TRBV16
CASSLLGQGQQPQHF
>TRBJ2-1|-|TRBV30
CAWSVHRGYSYNEQFF
>TRBJ1-6|-|TRBV5-1
CASSSWEGNSPLHF
>TRBJ2-7|-|TRBV4-1
CASSLQGSNEQYF
>TRBJ1-5|medium-sized|TRBV25-1
CASSESSGQSSNQPQHF
>TRBJ2-7|-|TRBV5-4
CASSSAGTSAYYEQYF
>TRBJ1-1|-|TRBV6-1
CASSRGGGTEAFF
>TRBJ1-4|-|TRBV19
CASSPPGTWHEKLFF
>TRBJ2-7|-|TRBV27
CASSLTIAYEQYF
>TRBJ2-1|-|TRBV11-2
CASSSGTGPFSEQFF
>TRBJ2-3|-|TRBV5-1
CASSFLLAGGTDTQYF
>TRBJ2-5|-|TRBV20-1
CSGFGGETQYF
>TRBJ2-7|-|TRBV7-6
CASSIRDTSYEQYF
>TRBJ2-5|-|TRBV7-7
CASSPPGGGETQYF